This T cell receptor (beta chain) originates from a study of Graves' ophthalmopathy and Graves' hyperthyroidism. V shed 6 bases, J shed 1 base, and the junction held 9 bases outside the gene matches. Germline assignment: CDR1 MDHEN and CDR2 SYDVKM. The CDR3 is made up of 16 amino acids. Study-level points and caveats: Sensitivity reached approximately 71% and specificity more than 72% when the model predicted ophthalmopathy progression. The authors also found most expanded thyroid clonotypes above 0.001 frequency in blood.

Amplification of TCR beta CDR3 regions used RNA transcripts. The first round was an RT-PCR with HTBI primers, and the second round was a multiplex PCR. TCRdb recomputed calls from the multiplex PCR reads with MiXCR, one row per CDR3 protein. The sample holds roughly 500,000 distinct CDR3 sequences, 13% to 15% seen once. This clonotype was seen many times. Its specificity is not known. The diagnosis was founded upon clinical symptoms, serum thyroxine, TRAb, thyroid ultrasound and orbital computed tomography. Sequenced material: blood. V gene TRBV28 combines with J gene TRBJ1-1; 9 bases match TRBD1. The source is a woman aged 25 to 39 with Graves' ophthalmopathy. In DNA, the CDR3 is TGTGCCAGCAGCGTCTTACCGGGACAGGGGAACACTGAAGCTTTCTTT. It translates to CASSVLPGQGNTEAFF.